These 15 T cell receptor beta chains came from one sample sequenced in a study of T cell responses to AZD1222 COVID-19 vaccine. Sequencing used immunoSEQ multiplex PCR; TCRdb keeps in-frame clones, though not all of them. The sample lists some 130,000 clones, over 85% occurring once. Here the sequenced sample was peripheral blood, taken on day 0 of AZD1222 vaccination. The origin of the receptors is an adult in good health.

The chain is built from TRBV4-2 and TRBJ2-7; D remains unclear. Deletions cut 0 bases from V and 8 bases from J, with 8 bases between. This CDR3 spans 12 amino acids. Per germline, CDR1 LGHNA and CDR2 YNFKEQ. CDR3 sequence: CASSQENGKQYF. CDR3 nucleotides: TGTGCCAGCAGCCAAGAGAACGGTAAGCAGTACTTC.

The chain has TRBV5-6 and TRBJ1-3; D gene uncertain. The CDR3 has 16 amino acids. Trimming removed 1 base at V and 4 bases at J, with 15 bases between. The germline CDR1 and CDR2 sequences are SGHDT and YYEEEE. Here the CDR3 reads CASSLKGPLGGNTIYF. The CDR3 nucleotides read TGTGCCAGCAGCTTGAAAGGACCATTGGGGGGAAACACCATATATTTT.

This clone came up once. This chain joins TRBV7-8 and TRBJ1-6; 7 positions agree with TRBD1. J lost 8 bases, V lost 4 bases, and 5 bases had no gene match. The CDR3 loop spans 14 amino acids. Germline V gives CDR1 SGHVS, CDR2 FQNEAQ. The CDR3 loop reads CASSSTGTHSPLHF. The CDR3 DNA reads TGTGCCAGCAGCTCGACAGGGACCCATTCACCCCTCCACTTT.

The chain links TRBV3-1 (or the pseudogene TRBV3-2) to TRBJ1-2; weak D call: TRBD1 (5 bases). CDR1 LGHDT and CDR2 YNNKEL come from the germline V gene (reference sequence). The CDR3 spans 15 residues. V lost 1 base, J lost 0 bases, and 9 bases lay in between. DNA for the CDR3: TGTGCCAGCAGCCAAGGCAGGACACCTAACTATGGCTACACCTTC. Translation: CASSQGRTPNYGYTF.

The chain's CDR3 is CASSRQGAEQPQHF. The CDR3 DNA reads TGTGCCAGCAGCCGCCAGGGGGCGGAACAGCCCCAGCATTTT. The gene calls are TRBV3-1 (or the pseudogene TRBV3-2) and TRBJ1-5; 8 bases map to TRBD1. This CDR3 has 14 residues. The V and J ends lost 4 bases and 7 bases, in that order; junction bases with no gene match: 6. CDR1 LGHDT and CDR2 YNNKEL come from the germline V gene (reference sequence).

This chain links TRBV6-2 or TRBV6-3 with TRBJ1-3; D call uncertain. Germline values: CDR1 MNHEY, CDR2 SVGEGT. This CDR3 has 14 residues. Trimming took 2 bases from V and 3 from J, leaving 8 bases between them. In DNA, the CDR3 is TGTGCCAGCAGTTACACCATGAATGGAAACACCATATATTTT. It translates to CASSYTMNGNTIYF.

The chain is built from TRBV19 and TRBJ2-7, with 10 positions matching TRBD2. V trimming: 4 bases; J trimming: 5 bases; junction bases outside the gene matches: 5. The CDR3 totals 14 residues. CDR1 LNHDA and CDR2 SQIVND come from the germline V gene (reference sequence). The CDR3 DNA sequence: TGTGCCAGTAGTACTAGCGGGAGTAGGAACGAGCAGTACTTC. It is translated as CASSTSGSRNEQYF. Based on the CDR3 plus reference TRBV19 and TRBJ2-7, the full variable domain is DGGITQSPKYLFRKEGQNVTLSCEQNLNHDAMYWYRQDPGQGLRLIYYSQIVNDFQKGDIAEGYSVSREKKESFPLTVTSAQKNPTAFYLCASSTSGSRNEQYFGPGTRLTVT.

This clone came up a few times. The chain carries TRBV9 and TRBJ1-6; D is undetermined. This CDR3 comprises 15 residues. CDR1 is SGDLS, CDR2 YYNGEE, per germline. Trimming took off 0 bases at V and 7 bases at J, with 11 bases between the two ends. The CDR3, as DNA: TGTGCCAGCAGCGTAGGGTTGCTGCAGAATTCACCCCTCCACTTT. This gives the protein CASSVGLLQNSPLHF. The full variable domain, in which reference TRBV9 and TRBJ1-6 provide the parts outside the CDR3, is DSGVTQTPKHLITATGQRVTLRCSPRSGDLSVYWYQQSLDQGLQFLIQYYNGEERAKGNILERFSAQQFPDLHSELNLSSLELGDSALYFCASSVGLLQNSPLHFGNGTRLTVT.

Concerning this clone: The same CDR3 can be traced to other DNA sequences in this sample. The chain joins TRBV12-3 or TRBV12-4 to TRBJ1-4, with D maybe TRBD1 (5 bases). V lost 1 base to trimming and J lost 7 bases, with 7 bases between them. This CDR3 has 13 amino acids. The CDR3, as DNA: TGTGCCAGCAGTTTAGTTGGGGGTGAAAAACTGTTTTTT. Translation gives CASSLVGGEKLFF.

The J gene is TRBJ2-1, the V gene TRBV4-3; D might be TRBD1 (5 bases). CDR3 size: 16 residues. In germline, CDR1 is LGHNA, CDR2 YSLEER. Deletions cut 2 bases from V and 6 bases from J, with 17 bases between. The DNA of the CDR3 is TGCGCCAGCAGCCAACCTGGACACGGGCTTGGCAATGAGCAGTTCTTC. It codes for CASSQPGHGLGNEQFF.

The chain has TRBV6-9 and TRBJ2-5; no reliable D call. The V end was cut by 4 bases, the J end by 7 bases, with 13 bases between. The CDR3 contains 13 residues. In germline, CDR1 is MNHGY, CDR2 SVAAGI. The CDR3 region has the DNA TGTGCCAGCAGTTTGCTCGAACTGGGGACCCAGTACTTC. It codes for CASSLLELGTQYF.

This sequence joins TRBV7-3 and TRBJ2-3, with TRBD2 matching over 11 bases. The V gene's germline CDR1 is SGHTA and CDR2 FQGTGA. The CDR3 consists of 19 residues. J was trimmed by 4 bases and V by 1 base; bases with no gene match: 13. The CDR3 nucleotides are TGTGCCAGCAGCTTAATGGCTAGCGGGAGGTTTTTCGGCTCAGATACGCAGTATTTT. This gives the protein CASSLMASGRFFGSDTQYF.

The chain's CDR3 is CATSDLGGGRETQYF. The CDR3 region has the DNA TGTGCCACCAGTGATTTGGGGGGAGGACGGGAGACCCAGTACTTC. J is TRBJ2-5 and V is TRBV24-1; weak D call: TRBD2 (6 bases). This CDR3 is 15 amino acids long. The germline gives CDR1 KGHDR, CDR2 SFDVKD. V lost 0 bases and J lost 5, with 12 bases in between.

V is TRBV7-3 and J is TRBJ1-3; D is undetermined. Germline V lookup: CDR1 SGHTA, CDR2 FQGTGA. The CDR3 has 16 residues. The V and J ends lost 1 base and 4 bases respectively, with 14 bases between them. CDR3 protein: CASSLIGGNAGNTIYF. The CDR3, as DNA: TGTGCCAGCAGCTTAATCGGAGGGAATGCGGGAAACACCATATATTTT.

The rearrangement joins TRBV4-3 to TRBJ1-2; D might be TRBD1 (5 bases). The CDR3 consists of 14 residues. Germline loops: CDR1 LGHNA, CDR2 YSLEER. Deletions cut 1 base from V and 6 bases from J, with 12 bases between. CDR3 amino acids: CASSQAGTADGYTF. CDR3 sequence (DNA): TGCGCCAGCAGCCAAGCCGGGACTGCAGATGGCTACACCTTC.